A selection of T cell receptor beta chains follows, all from one sample in a study of CD8+CD57+ T cells in acquired aplastic anemia. TCRdb re-analysed the reads in MiXCR, keeping a single row per CDR3 protein. The sample has hundreds of thousands of distinct CDR3 sequences; more than 40% are singletons. The sample comprised sorted CD4+, CD8+, or CD8+CD57+ T cells (not recorded which) from PBMCs. All receptors derive from a human donor with aplastic anemia. Each CDR3 is given with its conserved first and last residue. A D gene is named only where the DNA matches it firmly. A row's size may be missing; if present it is once, few, many or a size class.

>TRBJ1-1|TRBV2|many|11|-
TGTGCCAGCAGATCCAACACTGAAGCTTTCTTT
CASRSNTEAFF
>TRBJ1-4|TRBV20-1|many|13|TRBD1
TGCAGTTCAAACAGGGGCGCGGGGGAAAAACTGTTTTTT
CSSNRGAGEKLFF
>TRBJ1-1|TRBV20-1|-|14|-
TGCAGTGCTAGAGATCTTGGGATACCCACTGAAGCTTTCTTT
CSARDLGIPTEAFF
>TRBJ1-1|TRBV19|many|13|-
TGTGCCAGTAGTATTGGGAGTGGCAGGGAAGCTTTCTTT
CASSIGSGREAFF
>TRBJ2-7|TRBV11-2|-|13|-
TGTGCCAACAGCTTATCGAGAGAATACGAGCAGTACTTC
CANSLSREYEQYF
>TRBJ1-2|TRBV20-1|-|13|-
TGCAGTCTAGATCAACAGGGCCACTATGGCTACACCTTC
CSLDQQGHYGYTF
>TRBJ2-7|TRBV7-2|-|19|-
TGTGCCAGCAGCTTAGCGTCTTTTTGGGGCTGCCACCTTTCCTACGAGCAGTACTTC
CASSLASFWGCHLSYEQYF
>TRBJ2-2|TRBV15|-|17|TRBD2
TGTGCCACCAGCAGAGAGAGGACTAGCGGGAGCACCGGGGAGCTGTTTTTT
CATSRERTSGSTGELFF
>TRBJ2-7|TRBV27|-|15|TRBD2
TGTGCCAGCAAGACTAGCGGGAGTGGTCCCTACGAGCAGTACTTC
CASKTSGSGPYEQYF
>TRBJ2-5|TRBV9|few|13|-
TGTGCCAGCAGCGTAGATCTGGGGGAGACCCAGTACTTC
CASSVDLGETQYF
>TRBJ1-2|TRBV6-4|-|13|-
TGTGCCAGCAGCGGTAAGACAGTCTATGGCTACACCTTC
CASSGKTVYGYTF
>TRBJ1-6|TRBV20-1|-|14|TRBD1
TGCAGTGTTACGTCCGGGACAGGGGATTCACCCCTCCACTTT
CSVTSGTGDSPLHF
>TRBJ2-1|TRBV20-1|many|13|TRBD1
TGCAGTGCTAGAGGACAGGGGGGTCGTGAGCAGTTCTTC
CSARGQGGREQFF
>TRBJ1-6|TRBV6-2/TRBV6-3|-|13|-
TGTGCCAGCAGTTACTCAGAAAATTCACCCCTCCACTTT
CASSYSENSPLHF
>TRBJ2-3|TRBV5-1|many|14|-
TGCGCCAGCAGCTTTAGGGTCGATACAGATACGCAGTATTTT
CASSFRVDTDTQYF
>TRBJ2-1|TRBV6-5|few|13|TRBD2
TGTGCCAACGGACTAGCGGTATACAATGAGCAGTTCTTC
CANGLAVYNEQFF
>TRBJ2-5|TRBV7-9|few|15|TRBD2
TGCGCCAGCAGCCAAACTGCGGGGGGGCTAGAGACCCAGTACTTC
CASSQTAGGLETQYF
>TRBJ1-4|TRBV25-1|-|17|TRBD1
TGTGCCAGCATCCCCGGGACAGGGGACTGGATGGATGAAAAACTGTTTTTT
CASIPGTGDWMDEKLFF
>TRBJ2-5|TRBV5-4|many|14|-
TGTGCCAGCACCCCATGGGGCCGCCAAGAGACCCAGTACTTC
CASTPWGRQETQYF
>TRBJ2-7|TRBV29-1|-|11|-
TGCAGCGTTCCCACTCGGCACGAGCAGTACTTC
CSVPTRHEQYF
>TRBJ1-2|TRBV9|-|14|-
TGTGCCAGCAGCTCCGCTTCAGCTAACTATGGCTACACCTTC
CASSSASANYGYTF
>TRBJ1-2|TRBV4-3|-|16|-
TGCGCCAGCAGCCACGATGGCACGGCAGTTAACTATGGCTACACCTTC
CASSHDGTAVNYGYTF
>TRBJ1-1|TRBV2|few|14|-
TGTGCCAGCAGTTTACAGGGCCGTTACACTGAAGCTTTCTTT
CASSLQGRYTEAFF
>TRBJ1-2|TRBV12-1|-|15|-
TGTGCCAGCAGACAAAACCCACAGGCGCACTATGGCTACACCTTC
CASRQNPQAHYGYTF
>TRBJ2-5|TRBV28|-|13|-
TGTGTCAGCAGAGCCCGGGACGGAGAGACCCAGTACTTC
CVSRARDGETQYF
>TRBJ2-2|TRBV10-3|-|14|TRBD1
TGTGCCTCCCAAGGGGACAGGGATCACGGGGAGCTGTTTTTT
CASQGDRDHGELFF
>TRBJ1-2|TRBV29-1|-|12|-
TGCAGCGTTGAAACCAGGGGTGGCGGCTACACCTTC
CSVETRGGGYTF
>TRBJ1-2|TRBV12-3/TRBV12-4|-|15|TRBD1
TGTGCCAGCAACCCCGGACAGGGGACTAACTATGGCTACACCTTC
CASNPGQGTNYGYTF
>TRBJ1-2|TRBV29-1|-|11|TRBD1
TGCAGCGTTGATGACAGGGGAGGCTACACCTTC
CSVDDRGGYTF
>TRBJ1-2|TRBV5-8|-|13|-
TGTGCCAGCAGCTTGGACCGAAAGTATGGCTACACCTTC
CASSLDRKYGYTF
>TRBJ1-2|TRBV5-8|-|13|-
TGTGCCAGCAGCTCGGACGTGTTCTATAGCTACACCTTC
CASSSDVFYSYTF
>TRBJ2-2|TRBV7-6|-|15|-
TGTGCCAGCAGCTTAGTTGGCGTTAACACCGGGGAGCTGTTTTTT
CASSLVGVNTGELFF
>TRBJ1-1|TRBV9|many|16|-
TGTGCCAGCAGCGTAGCATCCCAAATGACGAACACTGAAGCTTTCTTT
CASSVASQMTNTEAFF
>TRBJ1-2|TRBV20-1|-|15|-
TGCAGTGCTATGGGGGGGCACCCAGAAGGCTATGGCTACACCTTC
CSAMGGHPEGYGYTF
>TRBJ1-1|TRBV5-6|-|19|-
TGTGCCAGCAGCGACCTAGCTGGACTGCTGAGATTAATGAACACTGAAGCTTTCTTT
CASSDLAGLLRLMNTEAFF
>TRBJ2-4|TRBV14|few|16|TRBD2
TGTGCCAGCAGCGATATGTCTAGCGGGAGGGCGGACATTCAGTACTTC
CASSDMSSGRADIQYF
>TRBJ2-1|TRBV7-9|-|14|-
TGTGCCAGCACCTGGGGTATTTACGCTAATGAGCAGTTCTTC
CASTWGIYANEQFF
>TRBJ2-7|TRBV27|many|12|TRBD1
TGTGCCAGCAGTCCGGACAGGGCCGAGCAGTACTTC
CASSPDRAEQYF
>TRBJ2-5|TRBV7-9|-|11|-
TGTGCCGCTCACTCCGGGGAGACCCAGTACTTC
CAAHSGETQYF
>TRBJ1-2|TRBV9|-|13|-
TGTGCCAGCAGCGTTCCCGGGGGCGATGGCTACACCTTC
CASSVPGGDGYTF
>TRBJ2-5|TRBV20-1|many|12|-
TGCAGTGCGTCTGAGGAGTTTGAGACCCAGTACTTC
CSASEEFETQYF
>TRBJ1-4|TRBV29-1|many|18|-
TGCAGCGTTGTCCTTGTGGGGCTAACCGGCCCTCAACGAGGAATACTGTTTTTT
CSVVLVGLTGPQRGILFF
>TRBJ1-1|TRBV7-9|many|14|-
TGTGCCAGCAGCTTAATAGTCTCAAACACTGAAGCTTTCTTT
CASSLIVSNTEAFF
>TRBJ2-7|TRBV7-9|-|14|-
TGTGCCAGCAGCCCGGCCATTACCGCTTCCGAGCAGTACTTC
CASSPAITASEQYF
>TRBJ1-3|TRBV10-3|-|17|-
TGTGCCATCAGTAACGACGCAGGCCGGGGGGCTGGAAACACCATATATTTT
CAISNDAGRGAGNTIYF
>TRBJ1-2|TRBV29-1|many|13|-
TGCAGCGTTGAAGATAGGGGGGCGGGTGGCTACACCTTC
CSVEDRGAGGYTF
>TRBJ2-5|TRBV14|-|15|TRBD2
TGTGCCTGCTCACCCGCTAGCGGATCTCAAGAGACCCAGTACTTC
CACSPASGSQETQYF
>TRBJ1-1|TRBV20-1|-|14|TRBD1
TGCAGTGCAACGACAGGGGAGAGGGACACTGAAGCTTTCTTT
CSATTGERDTEAFF
>TRBJ1-5|TRBV25-1|many|13|TRBD1
TGTGCCAGCGGACAGGGGTCTGATCAGCCCCAGCATTTT
CASGQGSDQPQHF
>TRBJ2-1|TRBV3-1|-|17|-
TGTGCCAGCAGCCAATCCTATCTCCCCACCTCCTACAGTGAGCAGTTCTTC
CASSQSYLPTSYSEQFF
>TRBJ2-3|TRBV29-1|-|14|TRBD2
TGCAGCGGACTAGCGGGGGGGGGCACAGATACGCAGTATTTT
CSGLAGGGTDTQYF
>TRBJ2-1|TRBV25-1|few|13|TRBD1
TGTGCCATTGGGACAGGTTACTACAATGAGCAGTTCTTC
CAIGTGYYNEQFF
>TRBJ1-1|TRBV10-1|-|15|-
TGCGCCAGCAGTGACAGCACAGAGACGCAAGCTGAAGCTTTCTTT
CASSDSTETQAEAFF
>TRBJ1-1|TRBV12-3/TRBV12-4|many|14|-
TGTGCCAGCAGTTTAACCGGGGATGACACTGAAGCTTTCTTT
CASSLTGDDTEAFF
>TRBJ1-3|TRBV10-3|few|13|-
TGTGCCATCAGGGACAACTCTGGAAACACCATATATTTT
CAIRDNSGNTIYF
>TRBJ1-1|TRBV2|few|14|TRBD1
TGTGCCAGCCTAAGGTATGACAGGGTCACTGAAGCTTTCTTT
CASLRYDRVTEAFF
>TRBJ1-6|TRBV29-1|-|14|TRBD1
TGCAGCGTGGATAGTAGGGGGCTTGGCTCACCCCTCCACTTT
CSVDSRGLGSPLHF
>TRBJ1-1|TRBV25-1|-|16|-
TGTGCCAGCAGTGAAGCGGGCTCGGGGAGAGGCACTGAAGCTTTCTTT
CASSEAGSGRGTEAFF